The source of this T cell receptor (beta chain) is a study of blood T cells in healthy people across ages. Study-level points and caveats: The fall in TCR beta diversity per million T cells was roughly linear with age. PBMC samples, being unsorted, prevented any conclusive comparison of naive and antigen-experienced cells.

A word on this clonotype: Its antigen remains unknown.

After removal of 6 bases from V and 4 bases from J, the junction contained 9 bases not matched to a gene. CDR3 size: 14 residues. Germline-derived CDR1 and CDR2 are DFQATT and SNEGSKA (reference sequence). Peripheral blood samples of around 9.8 milliliters were drawn from each donor. Sample-barcoded 5' priming and a J-beta primer mix drove a second PCR of about 6 to 12 cycles. Using its own MiXCR run on the 5' RACE reads, TCRdb lists one record per CDR3 protein. The sample lists 500,000 to 700,000 distinct CDR3 sequences, approximately 30% occurring once. The chain is built from TRBV20-1 and TRBJ2-3; 8 nucleotides agree with TRBD2. The sequenced sample was blood. The clonotype originates from a woman at least 80 years old in good health. CDR3 coding DNA: TGCAGTGCCGGGGGGGCAGGGAGGTCAGATACGCAGTATTTT. It yields the protein CSAGGAGRSDTQYF.